The rows below give T cell receptor beta chains drawn from one sample of a study of T-cell reconstitution after alpha-beta-depleted transplantation in children. One entry per CDR3 protein results from TCRdb running MiXCR on the PCR reads. The sample lists 250,000 to 400,000 distinct CDR3 sequences, around 25% occurring once. Sequenced material: PBMCs, mostly from graft donor cells, taken 180 days after TCRalphabeta/CD19-depleted stem cell transplant. These receptors originate from a male patient between 5 and 17 years old who had a stem cell transplant for acute lymphoblastic leukemia, so the T cells may come from the graft donor. Both conserved end residues are part of each CDR3.

j_call v_call cdr3_aa
TRBJ1-4 TRBV5-1 CASSLVVGEKLFF
TRBJ2-7 TRBV29-1 CSVVGHPEAGFSYEQYF
TRBJ2-1 TRBV11-1 CASSLVSGPWASEQFF
TRBJ2-1 TRBV14 CASSQAVAEQFF
TRBJ1-4 TRBV20-1 CSARREKLFF
TRBJ2-7 TRBV20-1 CSASLGSRCEQYF
TRBJ2-1 TRBV11-1 CASSSQGGGAEGSYNEQFF
TRBJ1-2 TRBV10-3 CAISEPLVNSGYTF
TRBJ2-3 TRBV5-1 CASSLSGPSTDTQYF
TRBJ2-7 TRBV25-1 CASSDGGTVYF
TRBJ2-4 TRBV3-1 CASSQDTRAGVEF
TRBJ2-3 TRBV12-3/TRBV12-4 CASTEGHRGDTQYF
TRBJ1-4 TRBV10-3 CAISESHRGNEKLFF
TRBJ2-7 TRBV12-3/TRBV12-4 CASSHGASGEQYF
TRBJ2-3 TRBV29-1 CSVDGLAPSTDTQYF
TRBJ1-1 TRBV4-1 CASSPRQGARNTEAFF
TRBJ2-5 TRBV29-1 CSTRGGQQETQYF
TRBJ2-1 TRBV18 CASSPLLVGRTEQFF
TRBJ2-7 TRBV7-9 CASSFGGTTYEQYF
TRBJ1-2 TRBV20-1 CSARVARVGAYGYTF
TRBJ2-5 TRBV5-1 CASSFRETQYF
TRBJ2-7 TRBV6-5 CASSYRSAGVEKYF
TRBJ2-1 TRBV5-1 CASSSTSGRLYEQFF
TRBJ2-7 TRBV7-2 CASSLLGGLSSYEQYF
TRBJ1-4 TRBV29-1 CSVGQGAREKLFF
TRBJ2-7 TRBV11-1 CASSARGLSSLPRYEQYF